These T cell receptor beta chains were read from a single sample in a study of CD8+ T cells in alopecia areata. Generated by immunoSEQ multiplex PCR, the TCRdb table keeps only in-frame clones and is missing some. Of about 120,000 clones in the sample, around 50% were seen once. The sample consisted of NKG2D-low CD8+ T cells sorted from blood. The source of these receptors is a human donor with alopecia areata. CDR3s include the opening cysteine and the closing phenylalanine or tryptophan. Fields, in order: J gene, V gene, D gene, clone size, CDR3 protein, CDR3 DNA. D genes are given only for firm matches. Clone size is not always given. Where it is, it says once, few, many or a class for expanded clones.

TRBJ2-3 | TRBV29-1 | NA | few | CSVPLRPDTQYF | TGCAGCGTTCCCCTGCGTCCAGATACGCAGTATTTT
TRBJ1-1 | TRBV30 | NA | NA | CAWSTGEAFF | TGTGCCTGGAGTACGGGTGAAGCTTTCTTT
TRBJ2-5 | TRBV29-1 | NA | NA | CSVEEQETQYF | TGCAGCGTTGAAGAACAAGAGACCCAGTACTTC
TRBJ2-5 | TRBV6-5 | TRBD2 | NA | CAQGLAAQETQYF | TGTGCCCAGGGACTAGCGGCTCAAGAGACCCAGTACTTC
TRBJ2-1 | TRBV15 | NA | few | CATSRGQGGYEQFF | TGTGCCACCAGCAGAGGACAGGGAGGGTACGAGCAGTTCTTC
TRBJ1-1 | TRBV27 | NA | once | CASYTKGGTEAFF | TGTGCCAGTTACACCAAAGGGGGCACTGAAGCTTTCTTT
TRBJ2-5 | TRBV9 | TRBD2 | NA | CASSVGGPVETQYF | TGTGCCAGCAGCGTGGGAGGGCCGGTAGAGACCCAGTACTTC
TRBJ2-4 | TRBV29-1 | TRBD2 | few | CSGTGLAGNIQYF | TGCAGCGGGACTGGACTAGCGGGGAACATTCAGTACTTC
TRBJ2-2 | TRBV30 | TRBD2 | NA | CAWRSGRVERENTGELFF | TGTGCCTGGAGGTCGGGGAGGGTAGAGCGAGAGAACACCGGGGAGCTGTTTTTT
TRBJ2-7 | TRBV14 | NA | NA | CASSQGISGTYEQYF | TGTGCCAGCAGCCAAGGGATCAGCGGCACCTACGAGCAGTACTTC
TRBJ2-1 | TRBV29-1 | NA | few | CSVEGGGLNNEQFF | TGCAGCGTTGAAGGAGGGGGGCTTAACAATGAGCAGTTCTTC
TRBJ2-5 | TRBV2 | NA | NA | CASIEGPQETQYF | TGTGCCAGCATCGAGGGGCCCCAAGAGACCCAGTACTTC
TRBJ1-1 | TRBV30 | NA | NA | CAWSDTEEANTEAFF | TGTGCCTGGAGTGACACAGAGGAGGCGAACACTGAAGCTTTCTTT
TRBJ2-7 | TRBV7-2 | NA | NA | CASSTDGSYEQYF | TGTGCCAGCAGTACTGACGGCTCCTACGAGCAGTACTTC
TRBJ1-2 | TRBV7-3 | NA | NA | CASSVDVHSGYGYTF | TGTGCCAGCAGCGTGGATGTCCATAGCGGCTATGGCTACACCTTC
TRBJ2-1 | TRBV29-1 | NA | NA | CSDDSNNEQFF | TGCAGCGATGACAGCAACAATGAGCAGTTCTTC
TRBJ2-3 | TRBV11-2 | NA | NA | CASSQMLTDTQYF | TGTGCCAGCAGCCAAATGTTAACAGATACGCAGTATTTT
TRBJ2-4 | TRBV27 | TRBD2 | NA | CASSTPGLADDIQYF | TGTGCCAGCAGTACCCCGGGACTAGCGGATGACATTCAGTACTTC
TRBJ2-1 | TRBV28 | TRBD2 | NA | CASSLAGLGNEQFF | TGTGCCAGCAGTTTAGCGGGACTAGGCAATGAGCAGTTCTTC
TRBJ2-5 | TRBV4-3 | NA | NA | CASSQDWLYQETQYF | TGCGCCAGCAGCCAAGACTGGCTGTACCAAGAGACCCAGTACTTC
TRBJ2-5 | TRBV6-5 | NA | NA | CASRSDPRGAQYF | TGTGCCAGCAGGTCTGACCCGAGGGGGGCCCAGTACTTC
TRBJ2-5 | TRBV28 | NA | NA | CASSLYRGQETQYF | TGTGCCAGCAGTTTATATCGGGGGCAAGAGACCCAGTACTTC
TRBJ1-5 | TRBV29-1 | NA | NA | CSVRADSNQPQHF | TGCAGCGTTAGGGCGGATAGCAATCAGCCCCAGCATTTT
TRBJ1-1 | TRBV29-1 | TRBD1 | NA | CSVDAGTGVTEAFF | TGCAGCGTTGATGCGGGGACAGGGGTTACTGAAGCTTTCTTT
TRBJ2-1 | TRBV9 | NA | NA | CASSGGSSYNEQFF | TGTGCCAGCAGCGGCGGCAGCTCCTACAATGAGCAGTTCTTC
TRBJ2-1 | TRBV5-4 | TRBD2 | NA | CASRSESGSSYNEQFF | TGTGCCAGCAGGAGTGAAAGCGGGAGTTCGTACAATGAGCAGTTCTTC
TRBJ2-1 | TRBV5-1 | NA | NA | CASSLADDGTGNNEQFF | TGCGCCAGCAGCTTGGCCGATGACGGTACGGGTAACAATGAGCAGTTCTTC
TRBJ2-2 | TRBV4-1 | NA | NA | CASSQFTGEDTGELFF | TGCGCCAGCAGCCAATTTACAGGGGAGGACACCGGGGAGCTGTTTTTT
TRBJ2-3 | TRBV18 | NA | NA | CASSPLGRATDTQYF | TGTGCCAGCTCACCTCTAGGCAGGGCGACAGATACGCAGTATTTT
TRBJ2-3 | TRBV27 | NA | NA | CASSTGTATPDTQYF | TGTGCCAGCAGCACCGGGACCGCTACGCCAGATACGCAGTATTTT
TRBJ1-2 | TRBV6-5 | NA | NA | CASSYLSGYGYTF | TGTGCCAGCAGTTACTTGTCAGGCTATGGCTACACCTTC
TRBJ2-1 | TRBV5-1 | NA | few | CASSLEGYEQFF | TGCGCCAGCAGCTTGGAGGGATATGAGCAGTTCTTC
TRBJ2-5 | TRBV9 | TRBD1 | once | CASSSDRGQETQYF | TGTGCCAGCAGCAGCGACAGGGGACAAGAGACCCAGTACTTC
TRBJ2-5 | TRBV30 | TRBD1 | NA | CAWSGGTGRQETQYF | TGTGCCTGGAGTGGGGGGACAGGGCGGCAAGAGACCCAGTACTTC
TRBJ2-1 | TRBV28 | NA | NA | CASSRRTYNEQFF | TGTGCCAGCAGTCGCAGGACCTACAATGAGCAGTTCTTC
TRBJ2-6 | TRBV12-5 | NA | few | CASDSGANVLTF | TGTGCGTCGGACTCTGGGGCCAACGTCCTGACTTTC
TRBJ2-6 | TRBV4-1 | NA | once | CASSQVGRGPGDSGANVLTF | TGCGCCAGCAGCCAAGTGGGAAGGGGCCCAGGGGATTCTGGGGCCAACGTCCTGACTTTC
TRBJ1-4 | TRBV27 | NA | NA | CASSPWTNEKLFF | TGTGCCAGCAGTCCGTGGACGAATGAAAAACTGTTTTTT
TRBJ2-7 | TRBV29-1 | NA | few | CSVIGRGPYEQYF | TGCAGCGTTATCGGCAGGGGACCCTACGAGCAGTACTTC
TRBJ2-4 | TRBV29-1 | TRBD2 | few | CSVEWPGLAGNIQYF | TGCAGCGTTGAGTGGCCGGGGCTAGCGGGAAACATTCAGTACTTC
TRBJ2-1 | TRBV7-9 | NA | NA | CASSLLHNEQFF | TGTGCCAGCAGCTTACTCCACAATGAGCAGTTCTTC
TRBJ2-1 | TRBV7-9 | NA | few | CASSLAEDGQFF | TGTGCCAGCAGCTTAGCGGAAGATGGGCAGTTCTTC
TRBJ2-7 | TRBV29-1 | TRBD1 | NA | CSVLGTGTTYEQYF | TGCAGCGTCCTAGGGACAGGGACTACCTACGAGCAGTACTTC
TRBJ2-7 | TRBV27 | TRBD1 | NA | CASSPGQESIQQYF | TGTGCCTCCTCCCCGGGACAGGAAAGTATACAGCAGTACTTC
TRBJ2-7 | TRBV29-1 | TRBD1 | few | CSVEGQGIGEQYF | TGCAGCGTTGAAGGACAGGGTATTGGCGAGCAGTACTTC
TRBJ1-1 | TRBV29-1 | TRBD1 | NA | CSVGQAINTEAFF | TGCAGCGTCGGACAGGCCATCAACACTGAAGCTTTCTTT
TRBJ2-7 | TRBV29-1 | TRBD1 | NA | CSVELGQGSYEQYF | TGCAGCGTTGAACTGGGACAGGGGTCCTACGAGCAGTACTTC
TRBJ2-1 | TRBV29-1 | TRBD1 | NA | CSVRGRGNEQFF | TGCAGCGTCAGGGGGCGCGGGAATGAGCAGTTCTTC
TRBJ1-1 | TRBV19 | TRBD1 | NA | CASSAGQVNTEAFF | TGTGCCAGTAGTGCCGGACAGGTGAACACTGAAGCTTTCTTT
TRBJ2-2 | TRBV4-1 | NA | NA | CASSQDFEGGELFF | TGCGCCAGCAGCCAAGACTTCGAAGGCGGGGAGCTGTTTTTT
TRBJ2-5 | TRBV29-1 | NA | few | CSVEGIQETQYF | TGCAGCGTTGAGGGCATCCAAGAGACCCAGTACTTC
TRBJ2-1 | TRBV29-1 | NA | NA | CSVEVADSYNEQFF | TGCAGCGTTGAAGTTGCGGACTCCTACAATGAGCAGTTCTTC
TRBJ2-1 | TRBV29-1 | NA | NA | CSARKADLNEQFF | TGCAGCGCCCGAAAAGCCGACTTAAATGAGCAGTTCTTC
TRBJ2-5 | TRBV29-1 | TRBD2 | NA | CSVEDRGLAGIQETQYF | TGCAGCGTTGAAGATCGAGGGCTAGCGGGGATCCAAGAGACCCAGTACTTC
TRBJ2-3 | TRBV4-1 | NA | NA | CASSQELGLTDTQYF | TGCGCCAGCAGCCAAGAATTGGGACTGACAGATACGCAGTATTTT